The clone carrying this T cell receptor (beta chain) showed up many times. Its antigen is undetermined. Libraries of TCR beta came from quantitative 5'-RACE with molecular barcodes. A single record per CDR3 protein comes from TCRdb applying MiXCR to the 5' RACE reads. This sample has 250,000 or so distinct CDR3 sequences; around 11% occur once, and the top ten carry less than 7.5%. The CDR3 spans 12 residues. CDR1 and CDR2 (germline): SQVTM, ANQGSEA. V dropped 7 bases and J dropped 7; count of bases not matched to a gene: 7. The entry originates in a study of CD8 T cells in ankylosing spondylitis. Study outcomes and limitations: What appeared characteristic of ankylosing spondylitis blood was a TCR beta motif of 7 or 8 highly homologous variants.

The sequence derives from a male donor with ankylosing spondylitis or in good health (not recorded which). Sequences were obtained from blood, either unsorted or a sorted T cell fraction (not recorded which). This sequence joins TRBV29-1 and TRBJ2-1, with 7 bases matching TRBD2. Written as DNA, the CDR3 is TGCAGCGAGGGACTATGGTCGAATGAGCAGTTCTTC. As protein: CSEGLWSNEQFF.